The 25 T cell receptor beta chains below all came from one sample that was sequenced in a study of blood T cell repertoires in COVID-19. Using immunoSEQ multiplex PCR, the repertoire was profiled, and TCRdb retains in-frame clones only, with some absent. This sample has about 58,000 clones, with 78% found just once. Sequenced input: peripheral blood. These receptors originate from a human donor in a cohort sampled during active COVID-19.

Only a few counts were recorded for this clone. The CDR3 loop is CASSESVLAGYEQYF. The CDR3 DNA sequence: TGTGCCAGCAGTGAATCAGTACTAGCGGGCTACGAGCAGTACTTC. The J gene is TRBJ2-7, the V gene TRBV6-1, with TRBD2 identical over 9 bases. This CDR3 contains 15 residues. Germline CDR1 reads MNHNS; CDR2 reads SASEGT. Losses at the gene ends were 2 bases for V and 3 bases for J; bases not matched to a gene: 5.

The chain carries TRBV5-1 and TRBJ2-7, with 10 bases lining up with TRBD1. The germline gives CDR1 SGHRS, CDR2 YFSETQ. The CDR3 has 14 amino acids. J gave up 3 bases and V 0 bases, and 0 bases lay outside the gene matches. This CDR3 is CASSLGTGGYEQYF. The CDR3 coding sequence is TGCGCCAGCAGCTTGGGGACAGGGGGCTACGAGCAGTACTTC.

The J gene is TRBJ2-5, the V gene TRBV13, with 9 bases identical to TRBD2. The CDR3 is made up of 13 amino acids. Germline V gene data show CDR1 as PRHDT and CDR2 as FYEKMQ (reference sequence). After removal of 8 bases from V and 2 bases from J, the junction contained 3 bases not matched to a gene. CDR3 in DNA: TGTGCCAGCCTACTAGCGGGTCAAGAGACCCAGTACTTC. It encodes CASLLAGQETQYF.

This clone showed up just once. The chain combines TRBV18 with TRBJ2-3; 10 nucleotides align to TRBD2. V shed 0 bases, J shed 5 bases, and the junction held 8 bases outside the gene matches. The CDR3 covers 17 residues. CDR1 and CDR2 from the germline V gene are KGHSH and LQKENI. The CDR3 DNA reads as TGTGCCAGCTCACCACCGAACCAGCGGGGGGGCGTAGATACGCAGTATTTT. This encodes CASSPPNQRGGVDTQYF. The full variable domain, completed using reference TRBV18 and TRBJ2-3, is NAGVMQNPRHLVRRRGQEARLRCSPMKGHSHVYWYRQLPEEGLKFMVYLQKENIIDESGMPKERFSAEFPKEGPSILRIQQVVRGDSAAYFCASSPPNQRGGVDTQYFGPGTRLTVL.

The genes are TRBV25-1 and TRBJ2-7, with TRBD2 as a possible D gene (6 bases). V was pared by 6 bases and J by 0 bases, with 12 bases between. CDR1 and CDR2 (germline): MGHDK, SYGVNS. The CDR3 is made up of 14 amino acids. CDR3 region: CASSDRGSSYEQYF. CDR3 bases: TGTGCCAGCAGCGACCGGGGGAGCTCCTACGAGCAGTACTTC.

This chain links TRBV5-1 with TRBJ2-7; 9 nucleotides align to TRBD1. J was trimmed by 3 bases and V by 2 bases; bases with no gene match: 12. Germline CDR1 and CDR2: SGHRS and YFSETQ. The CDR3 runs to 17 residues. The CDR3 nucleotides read TGCGCCAGCAGCTTCGAACCGGGACAGGGAAGAGACTACGAGCAGTACTTC. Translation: CASSFEPGQGRDYEQYF.

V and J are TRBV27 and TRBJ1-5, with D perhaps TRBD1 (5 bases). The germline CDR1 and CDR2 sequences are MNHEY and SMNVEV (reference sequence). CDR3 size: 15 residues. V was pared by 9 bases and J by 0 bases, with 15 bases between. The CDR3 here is CARAPKQASNQPQHF. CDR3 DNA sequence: TGTGCCAGGGCACCTAAACAGGCTAGCAATCAGCCCCAGCATTTT.

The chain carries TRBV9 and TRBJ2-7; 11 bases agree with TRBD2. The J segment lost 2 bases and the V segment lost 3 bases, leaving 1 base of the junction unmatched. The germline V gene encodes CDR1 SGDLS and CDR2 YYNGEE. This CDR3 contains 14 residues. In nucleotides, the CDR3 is TGTGCCAGCAGCGCGACTAGCGGGACCTACGAGCAGTACTTC. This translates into CASSATSGTYEQYF.

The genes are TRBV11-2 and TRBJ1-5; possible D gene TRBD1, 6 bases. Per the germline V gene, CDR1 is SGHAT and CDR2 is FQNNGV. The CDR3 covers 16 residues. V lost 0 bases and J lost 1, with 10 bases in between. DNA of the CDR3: TGTGCCAGCAGCTTAGATTACAGGGTCAGCAATCAGCCCCAGCATTTT. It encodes CASSLDYRVSNQPQHF.

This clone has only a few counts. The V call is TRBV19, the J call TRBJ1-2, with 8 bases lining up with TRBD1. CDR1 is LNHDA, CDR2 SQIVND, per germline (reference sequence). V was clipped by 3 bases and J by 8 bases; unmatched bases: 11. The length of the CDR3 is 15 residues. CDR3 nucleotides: TGTGCCAGTAGTATTTTCGCAGGGGGCGTGGGAGGCTACACCTTC. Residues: CASSIFAGGVGGYTF. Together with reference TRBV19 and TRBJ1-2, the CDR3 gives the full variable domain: DGGITQSPKYLFRKEGQNVTLSCEQNLNHDAMYWYRQDPGQGLRLIYYSQIVNDFQKGDIAEGYSVSREKKESFPLTVTSAQKNPTAFYLCASSIFAGGVGGYTFGSGTRLTVV.

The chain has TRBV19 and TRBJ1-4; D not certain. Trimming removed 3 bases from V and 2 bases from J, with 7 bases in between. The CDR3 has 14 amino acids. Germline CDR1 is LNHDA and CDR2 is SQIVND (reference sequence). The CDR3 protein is CASSIGGTNEKLFF. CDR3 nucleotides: TGTGCCAGTAGTATTGGAGGGACTAATGAAAAACTGTTTTTT. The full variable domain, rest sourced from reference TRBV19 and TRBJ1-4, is DGGITQSPKYLFRKEGQNVTLSCEQNLNHDAMYWYRQDPGQGLRLIYYSQIVNDFQKGDIAEGYSVSREKKESFPLTVTSAQKNPTAFYLCASSIGGTNEKLFFGSGTQLSVL.

The CDR3 reads CASSQPLAGQTYEQYF. The CDR3 nucleotides read TGTGCCAGCAGCCAACCCCTAGCGGGGCAGACCTACGAGCAGTACTTC. The V call is TRBV3-1 (or the pseudogene TRBV3-2), the J call TRBJ2-7, with 9 bases matching TRBD2. Losses at the gene ends were 2 bases for V and 2 bases for J; bases not matched to a gene: 7. The CDR3 is 16 amino acids. In germline, CDR1 is LGHDT, CDR2 YNNKEL (reference sequence).

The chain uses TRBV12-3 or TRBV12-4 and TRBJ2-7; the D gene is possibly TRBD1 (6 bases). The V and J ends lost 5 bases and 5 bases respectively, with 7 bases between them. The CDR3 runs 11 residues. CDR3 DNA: TGTGCCAGCAGTCACAGGGACGAGCAGTACTTC. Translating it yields CASSHRDEQYF.

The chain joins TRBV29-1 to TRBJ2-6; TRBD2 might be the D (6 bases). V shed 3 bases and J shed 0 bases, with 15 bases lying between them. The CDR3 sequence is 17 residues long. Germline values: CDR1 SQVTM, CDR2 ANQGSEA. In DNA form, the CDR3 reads TGCAGCGTTGAGGGCAGGAGGGACCTCTCTGGGGCCAACGTCCTGACTTTC. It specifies CSVEGRRDLSGANVLTF.

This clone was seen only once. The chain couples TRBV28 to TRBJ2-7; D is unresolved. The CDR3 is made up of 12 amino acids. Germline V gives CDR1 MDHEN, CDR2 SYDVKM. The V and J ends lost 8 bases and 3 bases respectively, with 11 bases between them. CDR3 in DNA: TGTGCCAGCGGTCCGCACAGCTACGAGCAGTACTTC. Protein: CASGPHSYEQYF.

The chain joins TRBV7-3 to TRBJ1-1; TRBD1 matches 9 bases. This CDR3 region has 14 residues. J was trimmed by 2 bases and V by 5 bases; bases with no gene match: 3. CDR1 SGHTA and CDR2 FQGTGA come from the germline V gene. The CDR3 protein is CASSRTGVNTEAFF. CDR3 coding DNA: TGTGCCAGCAGCAGGACAGGGGTTAACACTGAAGCTTTCTTT. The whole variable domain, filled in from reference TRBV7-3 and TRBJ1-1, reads GAGVSQTPSNKVTEKGKYVELRCDPISGHTALYWYRQSLGQGPEFLIYFQGTGAADDSGLPNDRFFAVRPEGSVSTLKIQRTERGDSAVYLCASSRTGVNTEAFFGQGTRLTVV.

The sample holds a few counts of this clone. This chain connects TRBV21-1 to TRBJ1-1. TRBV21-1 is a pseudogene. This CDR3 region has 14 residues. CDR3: CASSKGEYDTEAFF. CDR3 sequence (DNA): TGTGCCAGCAGCAAAGGGGAGTACGACACTGAAGCTTTCTTT.

DNA of the CDR3: TGTGCCTGGAGAAAGGTGAGGGACTACGAGCAGTACTTC. Its translation is CAWRKVRDYEQYF. The V gene is TRBV30, the J gene TRBJ2-7; weak D call: TRBD2 (5 bases). Germline lookup yields CDR1 GTSNPN and CDR2 SVGIG (reference sequence). Trimming took off 3 bases at V and 3 bases at J, with 12 bases between the two ends. This CDR3 has 13 residues.

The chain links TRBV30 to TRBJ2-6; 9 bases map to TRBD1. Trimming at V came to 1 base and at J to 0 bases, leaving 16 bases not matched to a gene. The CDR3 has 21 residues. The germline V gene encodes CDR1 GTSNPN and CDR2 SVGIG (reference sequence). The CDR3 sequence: CAWSGFWDRALLDSGANVLTF. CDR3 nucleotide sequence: TGTGCCTGGAGTGGGTTCTGGGACAGGGCGTTACTAGACTCTGGGGCCAACGTCCTGACTTTC.

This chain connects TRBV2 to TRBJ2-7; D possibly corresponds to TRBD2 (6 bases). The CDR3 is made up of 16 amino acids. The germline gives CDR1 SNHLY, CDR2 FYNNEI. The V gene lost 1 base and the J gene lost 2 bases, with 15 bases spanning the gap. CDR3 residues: CASSEEGLARAYEQYF. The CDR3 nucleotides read TGTGCCAGCAGTGAAGAGGGTCTAGCGAGAGCCTACGAGCAGTACTTC.

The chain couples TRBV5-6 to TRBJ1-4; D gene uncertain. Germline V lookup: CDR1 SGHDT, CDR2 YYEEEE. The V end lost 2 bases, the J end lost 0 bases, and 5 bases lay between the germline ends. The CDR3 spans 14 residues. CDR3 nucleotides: TGTGCCAGCAGCTTCCTTGCAACTAATGAAAAACTGTTTTTT. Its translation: CASSFLATNEKLFF.

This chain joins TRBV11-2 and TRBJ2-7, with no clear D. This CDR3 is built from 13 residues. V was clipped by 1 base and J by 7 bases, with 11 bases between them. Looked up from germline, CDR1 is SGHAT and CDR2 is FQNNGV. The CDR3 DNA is TGTGCCAGCAGCTTAGGCTCCCCCGCGGAGCAGTACTTC. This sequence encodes CASSLGSPAEQYF.

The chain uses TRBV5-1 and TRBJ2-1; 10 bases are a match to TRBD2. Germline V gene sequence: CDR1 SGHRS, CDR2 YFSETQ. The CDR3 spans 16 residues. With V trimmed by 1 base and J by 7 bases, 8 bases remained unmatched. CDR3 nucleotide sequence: TGCGCCAGCAGCTTGACTCTAGCGGGAGCGGGGAATGAGCAGTTCTTC. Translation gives CASSLTLAGAGNEQFF.

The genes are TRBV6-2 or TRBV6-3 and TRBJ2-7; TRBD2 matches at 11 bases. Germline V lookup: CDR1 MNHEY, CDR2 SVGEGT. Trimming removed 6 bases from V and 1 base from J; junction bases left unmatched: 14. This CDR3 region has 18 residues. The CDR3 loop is CASSHGPILAGGSYEQYF. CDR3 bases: TGTGCCAGCAGCCACGGACCTATTCTAGCGGGAGGATCCTACGAGCAGTACTTC.

The CDR3 DNA sequence: TGTGCCAGTAGTAACCGGGACATTACGTTCTTC. Translating gives CASSNRDITFF. The chain links TRBV19 to TRBJ2-1, with D tentatively TRBD1 (6 bases). Germline CDR1 is LNHDA and CDR2 is SQIVND (reference sequence). The CDR3 extends over 11 amino acids. V shed 4 bases and J shed 15 bases, with 13 bases lying between them.